What follows describes a single T cell receptor beta chain. The V and J ends lost 0 bases and 6 bases respectively, with 6 bases between them. Germline V gene lookup returns CDR1 LNHNV and CDR2 YYDKDF (reference sequence). The CDR3 contains 13 residues. The study ran its PCR with 60 Vbeta and 13 Jbeta primers. Repertoires were generated with immunoSEQ multiplex PCR, while TCRdb's copy carries only in-frame clones and drops some. The top ten hold 1.4% of the sample, which has fewer than 250,000 clones, 75% to 85% seen once. The source of the sample is a study of cytomegalovirus exposure and HLA in healthy donors. The wider study: Earlier findings included 117 million unique TCR beta sequences obtained from about 180 million T cells.

The chain recombines TRBV15 with TRBJ1-5; D call uncertain. The sample comprised PBMCs. This TCR was recovered from a girl aged 10-17 years in good health and CMV-seronegative. This chain's CDR3 is CATSRDLSQPQHF. DNA for the CDR3: TGTGCCACCAGCAGAGATCTTAGTCAGCCCCAGCATTTT.